The 20 T cell receptor beta chains below all came from one sample that was sequenced in a study of T cell responses to AZD1222 COVID-19 vaccine. Here immunoSEQ multiplex PCR was the method, and the copy in TCRdb shows in-frame clones only, minus some. The table shows more than 95,000 clones, with 90% occurring only once. The specimen comprised peripheral blood, sampled on day 0 of AZD1222 vaccination. Source of these receptors: an adult in good health.

The gene calls are TRBV4-3 and TRBJ1-1; perhaps TRBD1 as D (5 bases). This CDR3 comprises 15 residues. V was trimmed by 0 bases and J by 0 bases, leaving 8 bases between them. Germline V lookup: CDR1 LGHNA, CDR2 YSLEER. The CDR3 here is CASSQEPGMNTEAFF. CDR3 coding DNA: TGCGCCAGCAGCCAAGAACCAGGGATGAACACTGAAGCTTTCTTT.

This chain joins TRBV9 and TRBJ2-7, with D tentatively TRBD1 (6 bases). CDR3 size: 15 residues. Germline CDR1 and CDR2: SGDLS and YYNGEE. Trimming took off 0 bases at V and 2 bases at J, with 12 bases between the two ends. CDR3 in amino acids: CASSVELGTTYEQYF. For the CDR3, the DNA is TGTGCCAGCAGCGTAGAGTTGGGGACAACCTACGAGCAGTACTTC.

The chain recombines TRBV27 with TRBJ2-2; no reliable D call. Germline values: CDR1 MNHEY, CDR2 SMNVEV (reference sequence). Trimming took off 4 bases at V and 0 bases at J, with 6 bases between the two ends. The CDR3 is 14 residues long. This chain's CDR3 is CASSYLTNTGELFF. CDR3 in DNA: TGTGCCAGCAGTTACCTTACGAACACCGGGGAGCTGTTTTTT.

The genes are TRBV14 and TRBJ2-7, with D perhaps TRBD1 or TRBD2 (5 bases each). Trimming took off 0 bases at V and 0 bases at J, with 12 bases between the two ends. This CDR3 comprises 16 residues. Germline V gene sequence: CDR1 SGHDN, CDR2 FVKESK. CDR3 bases: TGTGCCAGCAGCCAAGATGGTGTGAGGGGCTCCTACGAGCAGTACTTC. Residues: CASSQDGVRGSYEQYF.

The chain couples TRBV5-4 to TRBJ1-1, with TRBD1 identical over 9 bases. There are 16 residues in the CDR3. With 0 bases clipped from V and 4 bases from J, the junction kept 7 bases outside the gene matches. In germline, CDR1 is SGHNT, CDR2 YYREEE (reference sequence). The CDR3: CASSLGTGGSRTEAFF. The DNA for the CDR3 is TGTGCCAGCAGCTTGGGTACAGGGGGCAGTCGCACTGAAGCTTTCTTT.

The rearrangement joins TRBV7-2 to TRBJ2-3, with D perhaps matching TRBD1 or TRBD2 (6 bases each). The CDR3 runs 15 residues. The germline V gene has CDR1 SGHTA and CDR2 FQGNSA. V dropped 5 bases and J dropped 6 bases, with 18 bases sitting between them. The CDR3: CASSPNLGGVDTQYF. CDR3 bases: TGTGCCAGCAGCCCTAACCTGGGGGGCGTCGATACGCAGTATTTT.

The chain recombines TRBV29-1 with TRBJ2-5; TRBD1 matches at 10 bases. CDR1 is SQVTM and CDR2 is ANQGSEA in the germline V gene. The CDR3 totals 13 residues. V was clipped by 8 bases and J by 5 bases; unmatched bases: 8. For the CDR3, the DNA is TGCAGCATTACCGGGACAGGGGTTGAGACCCAGTACTTC. The encoded protein is CSITGTGVETQYF.

The chain carries TRBV3-1 (or the pseudogene TRBV3-2) and TRBJ2-7, with D possibly TRBD1 on 6 matching bases. The length of the CDR3 is 16 residues. Germline values: CDR1 LGHDT, CDR2 YNNKEL (reference sequence). Trimming cost V 0 bases and J 1 base, with 13 bases left between them. In DNA, the CDR3 is TGTGCCAGCAGCCAAGAAGGGGTGGGGGCTTCCTACGAGCAGTACTTC. Protein product: CASSQEGVGASYEQYF.

The chain uses TRBV11-2 and TRBJ2-2, with D perhaps TRBD1 or TRBD2 (7 bases each). This CDR3 is 16 amino acids long. Germline CDR1 reads SGHAT; CDR2 reads FQNNGV. V gave up 7 bases and J gave up 5 bases, with 20 bases separating them. CDR3 sequence reads: CASTLGGGAGTGELFF. The CDR3 DNA sequence: TGTGCCAGCACCCTGGGAGGGGGCGCAGGGACCGGGGAGCTGTTTTTT.

This clone was seen only once. The gene calls are TRBV5-1 and TRBJ1-1, with unresolved D. The CDR3 is 14 residues long. Per germline, CDR1 SGHRS and CDR2 YFSETQ. V was trimmed by 2 bases and J by 10 bases, leaving 18 bases between them. This CDR3 is CASSLTRRGWGAFF. The CDR3 DNA reads as TGCGCCAGCAGCTTAACCCGGCGGGGTTGGGGAGCTTTCTTT.

The chain is built from TRBV6-5 and TRBJ2-3; D not certain. Trimming took off 5 bases at V and 6 bases at J, with 12 bases between the two ends. The CDR3 totals 13 residues. Germline values: CDR1 MNHEY, CDR2 SVGAGI. CDR3: CASSPLRRDTQYF. CDR3 DNA: TGTGCCAGCAGTCCCCTGCGTCGGGATACGCAGTATTTT.

This clone was counted a single time. The CDR3 nucleotides are TGTGCCAGTAGGCCAGGGAATTTGAACACCGGGGAGCTGTTTTTT. Translation gives CASRPGNLNTGELFF. The chain carries TRBV19 and TRBJ2-2; perhaps TRBD1 as D (5 bases). Germline CDR1 reads LNHDA; CDR2 reads SQIVND (reference sequence). CDR3 size: 15 residues. Trimming shortened V by 6 bases and J by 1 base, and 12 bases separated the two germline ends.

The chain couples TRBV7-9 to TRBJ1-2; possibly TRBD1 for D (5 bases). Trimming cost V 1 base and J 7 bases, with 13 bases left between them. This CDR3 is built from 14 residues. CDR1 is SEHNR, CDR2 FQNEAQ, per germline (reference sequence). CDR3 protein: CASSLGTGTGGYTF. The CDR3 coding sequence is TGTGCCAGCAGCTTAGGTACCGGGACCGGTGGCTACACCTTC.

V usage is TRBV9 and J usage is TRBJ2-2; tentative D call: TRBD1 (6 bases). V dropped 0 bases and J dropped 6 bases, with 12 bases sitting between them. CDR3 size: 15 residues. Germline CDR1 reads SGDLS; CDR2 reads YYNGEE. The CDR3 DNA reads TGTGCCAGCAGCGTAGACCACACAGGGTCCGGGGAGCTGTTTTTT. As protein: CASSVDHTGSGELFF.

The chain links TRBV5-6 to TRBJ1-2; D unresolved. This CDR3 contains 12 residues. Germline V gives CDR1 SGHDT, CDR2 YYEEEE. The V end lost 4 bases, the J end lost 8 bases, and 12 bases lay between the germline ends. CDR3 residues: CASSPRPGGYTF. The CDR3 DNA reads TGTGCCAGCAGCCCCAGGCCCGGGGGCTACACCTTC.

The V and J genes are TRBV28 and TRBJ2-2; TRBD2 agrees at 12 bases. V was pared by 5 bases and J by 0 bases, with 19 bases of the junction left unmatched. Germline assignment: CDR1 MDHEN and CDR2 SYDVKM. The CDR3 runs 22 residues. CDR3 amino acids: CASSPGQGRRLAGEPNTGELFF. CDR3 DNA: TGTGCCAGCAGTCCCGGACAGGGACGGAGACTAGCGGGAGAACCGAACACCGGGGAGCTGTTTTTT. The full variable domain, its missing parts supplied by reference TRBV28 and TRBJ2-2, is DVKVTQSSRYLVKRTGEKVFLECVQDMDHENMFWYRQDPGLGLRLIYFSYDVKMKEKGDIPEGYSVSREKKERFSLILESASTNQTSMYLCASSPGQGRRLAGEPNTGELFFGEGSRLTVL.

The genes are TRBV28 and TRBJ2-5, with unresolved D. Germline V CDR1 and CDR2: MDHEN, SYDVKM. This CDR3 has 14 residues. With 5 bases removed from V and 4 bases from J, the gap between germline ends came to 14 bases. The CDR3 coding sequence is TGTGCCAGCAGTCCGTCGAGTGGCGGAGAGACCCAGTACTTC. This sequence encodes CASSPSSGGETQYF.

As DNA, the CDR3 is TGCGCCAGCAGCCAAGTCCTACATCGGGAGACCCAGTACTTC. Translating it yields CASSQVLHRETQYF. The chain combines TRBV4-3 with TRBJ2-5, with unresolved D. This CDR3 spans 14 amino acids. V was cut by 1 base and J by 5 bases, with 11 bases left in between. Germline CDR1 LGHNA, CDR2 YSLEER.

The chain links TRBV3-1 (or the pseudogene TRBV3-2) to TRBJ1-2; D ambiguous. CDR1 and CDR2 (germline): LGHDT, YNNKEL (reference sequence). The V and J ends lost 5 bases and 4 bases respectively, with 14 bases between them. The CDR3 sequence is 14 residues long. The CDR3 region is CASSVSLPSYGYTF. In DNA form, the CDR3 reads TGTGCCAGCAGCGTTTCTTTGCCCTCCTATGGCTACACCTTC.

This rearrangement joins TRBV6-1 to TRBJ2-2, with 11 bases fitting TRBD2. The CDR3 length is 15 residues. Germline lookup yields CDR1 MNHNS and CDR2 SASEGT. V was clipped by 2 bases and J by 7 bases; unmatched bases: 3. Here the CDR3 DNA reads TGTGCCAGCAGTGAATTAGCGGGAGGGCACGGGGAGCTGTTTTTT. Translating it yields CASSELAGGHGELFF.